Below are 20 T cell receptor beta chains sequenced from a single sample in a study of blood T cell repertoires in COVID-19. Using immunoSEQ multiplex PCR, the repertoire was profiled, and TCRdb retains in-frame clones only, with some absent. The table has a few hundred thousand clones, around 85% seen once. The specimen was PBMCs or T cells enriched from blood (not recorded which). The receptor set was obtained from a woman in her sixties who had recovered from COVID-19.

The CDR3 DNA sequence: TGTGCCAGTAGTGCTCCCAGACAGGGGGCGAGCAATCAGCCCCAGCATTTT. It yields the protein CASSAPRQGASNQPQHF. J is TRBJ1-5 and V is TRBV19, with 10 bases matching TRBD1. CDR1 is LNHDA, CDR2 SQIVND, per germline (reference sequence). The CDR3 covers 17 residues. V was pared by 5 bases and J by 1 base, with 8 bases of the junction left unmatched.

The CDR3 loop reads CASSPAGGFYNEQFF. Written as DNA, the CDR3 is TGTGCCAGCTCACCAGCAGGGGGATTTTACAATGAGCAGTTCTTC. V and J are TRBV18 and TRBJ2-1; 7 nucleotides match TRBD1. Germline V gene sequence: CDR1 KGHSH, CDR2 LQKENI. Trimming took 2 bases from V and 4 from J; bases not matched to a gene: 5. This CDR3 contains 15 residues.

CDR3 coding DNA: TGCGCCAGCAGTGGGGGAGGTACGAATCAGCCCCAGCATTTT. Translation: CASSGGGTNQPQHF. This chain connects TRBV10-2 to TRBJ1-5; D remains unclear. Trimming removed 4 bases at V and 4 bases at J, with 11 bases between. The CDR3 has 14 amino acids. Germline loops: CDR1 WSHSY, CDR2 SAAADI.

The count of this clone is one. The chain uses TRBV24-1 and TRBJ1-2; D is undetermined. The V gene lost 2 bases and the J gene lost 7 bases, with 7 bases spanning the gap. Germline V lookup: CDR1 KGHDR, CDR2 SFDVKD. This CDR3 contains 12 residues. CDR3 in DNA: TGTGCCACCAGTGATTCCGGGGTTGGCTACACCTTC. Protein product: CATSDSGVGYTF.

This clone was recorded a few times. This chain uses TRBV6-5 with TRBJ1-6, with TRBD1 matching 9 bases. With V trimmed by 6 bases and J by 7 bases, 7 bases remained unmatched. Germline-derived CDR1 and CDR2 are MNHEY and SVGAGI. CDR3 size: 15 residues. This chain's CDR3 is CASRIPGQGNSPLHF. CDR3 in DNA: TGTGCCAGCAGGATACCGGGACAGGGAAATTCACCCCTCCACTTT.

A few counts support this clone. The V call is TRBV6-5, the J call TRBJ1-2, with 7 bases that match TRBD1. V shed 2 bases, J shed 6 bases, and the junction held 6 bases outside the gene matches. The length of the CDR3 is 14 residues. Germline CDR1 is MNHEY and CDR2 is SVGAGI. For the CDR3, the DNA is TGTGCCAGCAGTTACCTAGACAGGGACGATGGCTACACCTTC. It codes for CASSYLDRDDGYTF.

The chain employs TRBV19 and TRBJ1-4, with 7 bases lining up with TRBD1. The CDR3 length is 14 residues. The trim removed 7 bases at V and 4 bases at J, leaving 6 bases unmatched. CDR1 and CDR2 (germline): LNHDA, SQIVND (reference sequence). CDR3 sequence (DNA): TGTGCCAGTAAGGATAGGGGGCTTAATGAAAAACTGTTTTTT. This sequence encodes CASKDRGLNEKLFF.

This chain uses TRBV10-3 with TRBJ2-5; D might be TRBD2 (5 bases). Germline V gives CDR1 ENHRY, CDR2 SYGVKD. The V and J ends lost 5 bases and 4 bases respectively, with 11 bases between them. This CDR3 comprises 13 residues. The CDR3 here is CAISPLGGETQYF. The CDR3, as DNA: TGTGCCATCAGTCCACTAGGTGGAGAGACCCAGTACTTC.

The rearrangement links TRBV19 to TRBJ2-3; TRBD2 agrees at 7 bases. V lost 6 bases to trimming and J lost 8 bases; unmatched junction nucleotides: 8. Germline V gene data show CDR1 as LNHDA and CDR2 as SQIVND (reference sequence). The CDR3 is made up of 13 amino acids. The CDR3 sequence: CASRTGGMGTQYF. DNA of the CDR3: TGTGCCAGTAGGACGGGGGGTATGGGTACGCAGTATTTT.

The chain carries TRBV6-6 and TRBJ2-1; perhaps TRBD1 as D (6 bases). Germline CDR1 MNHNY, CDR2 SVGAGI (reference sequence). Trimming stripped 5 bases from V and 6 bases from J, with 14 bases between. The CDR3 is 14 residues long. CDR3 DNA: TGTGCCAGCAGTCCACAGGGTCTCGGCAATGAGCAGTTCTTC. It translates to CASSPQGLGNEQFF.

V is TRBV6-1 and J is TRBJ1-2; the D gene is possibly TRBD1 (5 bases). V was trimmed by 1 base and J by 7 bases, leaving 10 bases between them. Germline CDR1 is MNHNS and CDR2 is SASEGT. CDR3 length: 13 amino acids. The CDR3 sequence: CASSEVGRGGYTF. CDR3 sequence (DNA): TGTGCCAGCAGTGAAGTGGGGCGTGGTGGCTACACCTTC.

This chain links TRBV30 with TRBJ2-4, with 7 bases fitting TRBD2. V was pared by 3 bases and J by 3 bases, with 14 bases of the junction left unmatched. Germline CDR1 and CDR2: GTSNPN and SVGIG (reference sequence). This CDR3 region has 17 residues. The CDR3 bases are TGTGCCTGGAGCGACGGGGGGACCGGCCGCGACAAAAACATTCAGTACTTC. It codes for CAWSDGGTGRDKNIQYF.

The gene calls are TRBV6-5 and TRBJ1-1; D remains ambiguous. The V gene lost 0 bases and the J gene lost 0 bases, with 8 bases spanning the gap. Germline CDR1 MNHEY, CDR2 SVGAGI. This CDR3 is built from 15 residues. CDR3 amino acids: CASSYSLGMNTEAFF. The CDR3 nucleotides are TGTGCCAGCAGTTACTCTCTTGGCATGAACACTGAAGCTTTCTTT.

The V gene is TRBV7-9, the J gene TRBJ1-2; D unclear. From germline, CDR1 is SEHNR and CDR2 FQNEAQ (reference sequence). The CDR3 consists of 16 residues. The germline V and J ends were trimmed by 5 bases and 2 bases, with 18 bases remaining between them. The CDR3 loop reads CASSLDVQLGNYGYTF. The CDR3 DNA follows: TGTGCCAGCAGCCTCGACGTTCAACTAGGAAACTATGGCTACACCTTC.

The V and J genes are TRBV6-1 and TRBJ2-7, with 8 bases lining up with TRBD1. The CDR3 totals 16 residues. The V segment lost 4 bases and the J segment 8 bases; nucleotides outside the gene matches: 16. The germline CDR1 and CDR2 sequences are MNHNS and SASEGT. In nucleotides, the CDR3 is TGTGCCAGCAGTGGACCCCGGGACAGGCTCTACGAGAAGCAGTACTTC. This sequence encodes CASSGPRDRLYEKQYF.

The chain has TRBV11-2 and TRBJ1-3; D remains unclear. The CDR3 extends over 17 amino acids. Germline lookup yields CDR1 SGHAT and CDR2 FQNNGV. Trimming cost V 5 bases and J 0 bases, with 17 bases left between them. The CDR3 protein is CASSPRGQAYSGNTIYF. CDR3 bases: TGTGCCAGCAGCCCTCGTGGGCAGGCATACTCTGGAAACACCATATATTTT.

For the CDR3, the DNA is TGCGCCAGCTCCCAGGGCTACACTGAAGCTTTCTTT. Protein: CASSQGYTEAFF. The genes are TRBV10-2 and TRBJ1-1; TRBD1 might be the D (5 bases). The ends were cut back, 8 bases at V and 3 bases at J, with 10 bases in the middle. The CDR3 is 12 amino acids. CDR1 and CDR2 (germline): WSHSY, SAAADI.

The V and J genes are TRBV24-1 and TRBJ1-5; possible D gene TRBD1, 5 bases. V was pared by 5 bases and J by 4 bases, with 11 bases between. This CDR3 has 14 residues. Germline CDR1 KGHDR, CDR2 SFDVKD. The CDR3 DNA sequence: TGTGCCACCAGTGGTGGGGCAGGGAATCAGCCCCAGCATTTT. It encodes CATSGGAGNQPQHF.

CDR3 nucleotides: TGTGCCAGCAGCCCTGATGGGGGCGGGAGCAATCAGCCCCAGCATTTT. Encoded protein: CASSPDGGGSNQPQHF. The chain uses TRBV5-8 and TRBJ1-5; the D gene is possibly TRBD1 (6 bases). V was trimmed by 4 bases and J by 1 base, leaving 15 bases between them. The CDR3 sequence is 16 residues long. Per the germline V gene, CDR1 is SGHTS and CDR2 is YDEGEE.

This clone has a single count. The chain uses TRBV5-1 and TRBJ2-2; perhaps TRBD2 as D (5 bases). There are 17 residues in the CDR3. Between the trimmed V and J ends, which lost 0 bases and 4 bases, there was a span of 16 bases. The germline CDR1 and CDR2 sequences are SGHRS and YFSETQ. The CDR3 is CASSLAAGTLGTGELFF. The CDR3 bases are TGCGCCAGCAGCTTGGCCGCGGGCACCTTAGGCACCGGGGAGCTGTTTTTT.